This T cell receptor (beta chain) was captured by sequencing in a study of CD8 T cells in ankylosing spondylitis. Many counts were recorded for this clonotype. The antigen is undetermined. After removal of 5 bases from V and 3 bases from J, the junction contained 7 bases not matched to a gene. CDR3 length equals 14 residues. Germline loops: CDR1 GTSNPN, CDR2 SVGIG (reference sequence). TCRdb ran MiXCR on the 5' RACE reads and lists one entry per CDR3 protein. Here the sample spans about 140,000 distinct CDR3 sequences, 6% to 8% being singletons. General observations from the study: Reactive arthritis synovial fluid and blood previously showed some of these motif variants.

This chain links TRBV30 with TRBJ1-5; 7 bases fit TRBD1. Sequencing was done on a sample of blood, either unsorted or a sorted T cell fraction (not recorded which). The source of this sequence is a female donor with ankylosing spondylitis or in good health (not recorded which). In DNA, the CDR3 is TGTGCCTGGGCCCCCGGGACAGTCAATCAGCCCCAGCATTTT. Translating gives CAWAPGTVNQPQHF.